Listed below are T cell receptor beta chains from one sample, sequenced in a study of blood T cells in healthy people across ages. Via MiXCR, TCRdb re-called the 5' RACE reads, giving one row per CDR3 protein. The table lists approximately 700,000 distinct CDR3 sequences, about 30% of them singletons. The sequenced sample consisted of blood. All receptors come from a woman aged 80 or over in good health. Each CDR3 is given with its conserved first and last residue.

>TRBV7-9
CASSFRRGTTDTQYF
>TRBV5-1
CASSRDRANSPLHF
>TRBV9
CASSVEPSGSYEQYF
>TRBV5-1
CASSLVSSGGANEQYF
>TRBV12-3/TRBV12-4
CASSLAGRKDTQYF
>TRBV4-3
CASSQVSGGVDNEQFF
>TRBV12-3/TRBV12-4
CASSLGTGGLTEKLFF
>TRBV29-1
CSVRGGEGDTGELFF
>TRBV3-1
CASSPLATDKIGYTF
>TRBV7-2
CASSLRGAREQYF
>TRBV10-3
CAISPDNYGYTF
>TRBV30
CAWSSPTGFNEKLFF
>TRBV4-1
CASRQGFTNEKLFF
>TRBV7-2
CASSKGGPSYNEQFF
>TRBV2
CATQGGVEGQYF
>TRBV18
CASSPDRADYGYTF
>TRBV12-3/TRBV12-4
CASSIFGGFDLRNEQFF
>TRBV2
CASNKGKTYEQYF
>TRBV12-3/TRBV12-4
CASSTPAGGPYNEQFF
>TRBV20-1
CSASDRGLGQPQHF
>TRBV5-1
CASSLDRLAGANVLTF
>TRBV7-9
CASSPDSVQYF
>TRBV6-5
CASTRAGGTDTQYF
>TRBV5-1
CASSQSGKAGTGELFF
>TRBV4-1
CASSQVPPGGYTF
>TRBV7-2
CASSTGSGEMSEQYF
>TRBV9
CASSPLTGEGEAFF
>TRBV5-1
CASSPEGSGPLHF
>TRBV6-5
CASQGGAGDQPQHF
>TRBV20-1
CSAEGTSGGTDTQYF
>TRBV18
CASSPLSGGQSYNEQFF
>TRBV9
CASSVGQWGSYEQYF
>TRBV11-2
CASSPSGGRNTEAFF
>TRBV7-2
CASSPGAGKAGYTF
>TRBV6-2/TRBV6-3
CASSRTGVRNEQYF
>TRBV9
CASSVAADYNEQYF
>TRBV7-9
CASSLGLGSYNEQFF
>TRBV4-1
CASSTQGMDEKLFF
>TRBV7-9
CASSLREAGRAETFF
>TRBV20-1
CSARDTLGSPDTQYF
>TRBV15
CATSRETGGHENIQYF
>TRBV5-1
CASSLQGPGYEQYF
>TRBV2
CASSEIRVTGLSGNTIYF
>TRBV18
CASSPDSYQPQHF
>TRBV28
CASSPPITNYGYTF
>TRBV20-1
CSARDWASAHNEQFF
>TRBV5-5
CASSLSGDNSPPHF
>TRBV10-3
CAISLTSPTDTQYF
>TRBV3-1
CASSQGGMPHQPQHF
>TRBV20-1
CSATHDGFTQETQYF
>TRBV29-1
CSVPDRELRNEQFF
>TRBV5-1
CASSLVGTSTYEQYF
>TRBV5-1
CASRSQGSSGNTIYF
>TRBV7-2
CASTQNTGELFF
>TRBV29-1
CSVTRDSSYEQYF
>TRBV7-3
CASSATGSQGPEQFF
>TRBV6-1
CASSDPGFWGGYTF